The T cell receptor beta chain under discussion was sequenced for a study of cytomegalovirus exposure and HLA in healthy donors. A multiplex PCR was run with 60 Vbeta primers and 13 Jbeta primers. This table comes from immunoSEQ multiplex PCR, and its TCRdb copy is limited to in-frame clones, with some not included. The table lists 190,000 or so clones, 82% of them singletons. Study results and caveats: Exclusion as indistinguishable affected some V segments, including TRBV6-2 and TRBV6-3. In a later analysis, V- and J-gene trimming of beta chains associated with a DCLRE1C missense variant, replicated independently.

Worth noting for this clone: Its matching antigen is unknown.

The CDR3 contains 16 residues. In germline, CDR1 is SGHAT, CDR2 FQNNGV. V lost 6 bases and J lost 4; bases outside the gene matches: 10. Sequenced input: PBMCs. The chain combines TRBV11-2 with TRBJ1-3, with 9 bases matching TRBD1. The clonotype comes from a woman between 45 and 60 years old in good health and CMV-seropositive. The CDR3 protein is CASSSYRGRAGNTIYF. As DNA, the CDR3 is TGTGCCAGCAGTTCCTACAGGGGGCGCGCGGGAAACACCATATATTTT.